Listed below are T cell receptor beta chains from one sample, sequenced in a study of quantifying T cell responses using KT2 cells. TCRdb reprocessed the UMI-ligation and nested PCR reads via MiXCR and lists one record per CDR3 protein. The data hold some 41,000 distinct CDR3 sequences, with about a sixth observed a single time. The specimen was PBMCs spiked with cells of the T cell clone KT2. Source of these receptors: a human donor. Both conserved end residues are part of each CDR3. A D gene is named only where the DNA matches it firmly. Some rows have no size entry. The others give once, few or many, or a class for an expanded clone.

abundance	v_gene	j_gene	d_gene	CDR3nt	CDR3aa
.	TRBV11-3	TRBJ1-1	TRBD1	TGTGCCAGCAGCACTAGAACAGGGGTTGGCACTGAAGCTTTCTTT	CASSTRTGVGTEAFF
.	TRBV9	TRBJ2-1	.	TGTGCCAGCAGCGTCGGTAGTAGGGCGGATGAGCAGTTCTTC	CASSVGSRADEQFF
.	TRBV6-1	TRBJ1-1	.	TGTGCCAGCAGTGAATTATGGGGTCAGAACACTGAAGCTTTCTTT	CASSELWGQNTEAFF
.	TRBV14	TRBJ1-2	.	TGTGCCAGCAGCCACAGGGTCGGGTTCTATGGCTACACCTTC	CASSHRVGFYGYTF
few	TRBV5-8	TRBJ1-4	.	TGTGCCAGCACAAACAGGGAAACTAATGAAAAACTGTTTTTT	CASTNRETNEKLFF
.	TRBV12-3/TRBV12-4	TRBJ2-5	TRBD2	TGTGCCAGCAGTTTTCTCCTAGCGGTGGAAGAGACCCAGTACTTC	CASSFLLAVEETQYF
.	TRBV29-1	TRBJ1-1	.	TGCAGCGTTGATGGAGGGAGGACTGAAGCTTTCTTT	CSVDGGRTEAFF
.	TRBV12-3/TRBV12-4	TRBJ2-7	.	TGTGCCAGCAGTTTAGCGCGGGAGCAGTACTTC	CASSLAREQYF
.	TRBV11-2	TRBJ2-4	.	TGTGCCAGCAGCTCTCGACTAGCCAAAAACATTCAGTACTTC	CASSSRLAKNIQYF
few	TRBV4-1	TRBJ1-2	.	TGCGCCAGCAGCCGGGGCGGGTCCTTTAACTATGGCTACACCTTC	CASSRGGSFNYGYTF
.	TRBV29-1	TRBJ1-1	.	TGCAGCGTGTCAACTCTGAACACTGAAGCTTTCTTT	CSVSTLNTEAFF
few	TRBV12-3/TRBV12-4	TRBJ2-2	.	TGTGCCAGCTCAGGGTACACCGGGGAGCTGTTTTTT	CASSGYTGELFF
few	TRBV20-1	TRBJ1-4	.	TGCAGTGCTAGCGCCCGGGACACTATTGAAAAACTGTTTTTT	CSASARDTIEKLFF
few	TRBV4-1	TRBJ2-2	TRBD1	TGCGCCAGCAGCCCCGGGGACAGGGGCCTCACCGGGGAGCTGTTTTTT	CASSPGDRGLTGELFF
.	TRBV2	TRBJ2-7	.	TGTGCCAGCAGGGGGGCGGGGGATTCCTACGAGCAGTACTTC	CASRGAGDSYEQYF
few	TRBV6-2/TRBV6-3	TRBJ2-7	.	TGTGCCAGCAGTTACGGCAGGGGAGACGAGCAGTACTTC	CASSYGRGDEQYF
few	TRBV7-9	TRBJ2-2	.	TGTGCCAGCAGCTTAGGCCTCAGCGTCGGGGAGCTGTTTTTT	CASSLGLSVGELFF
many	TRBV29-1	TRBJ1-1	TRBD1	TGCAGCGTCTGGACAGGGTATCCCGTGGCTTTCTTT	CSVWTGYPVAFF
many	TRBV6-1	TRBJ1-6	TRBD1	TGTGCCAGCAGTGAAGGGACAGGGGGCAATTCACCCCTCCACTTT	CASSEGTGGNSPLHF
few	TRBV20-1	TRBJ1-6	.	TGCAGTGCTAGAGGAGGGGTCTCCCCGCCCGGGGATTCACCCCTCCACTTT	CSARGGVSPPGDSPLHF
.	TRBV7-9	TRBJ1-2	TRBD1	TGTGCCAGCAGCGACGGGGCATTCCAGGGGGCGGACGGCTACACCTTC	CASSDGAFQGADGYTF
few	TRBV12-3/TRBV12-4	TRBJ2-1	.	TGTGCCAGCAGTTTCTCTGTATTAGCGGTTATCAATGAGCAGTTCTTC	CASSFSVLAVINEQFF
.	TRBV18	TRBJ1-1	.	TGTGCCAGCTCACAGGGGAAGAACACTGAAGCTTTCTTT	CASSQGKNTEAFF
.	TRBV7-1	TRBJ2-7	.	TGTGCCAGCAGCCTGACAGCCTCTACCTACGAGCAGTACTTC	CASSLTASTYEQYF
.	TRBV6-5	TRBJ2-5	.	TGTGCCAGCAGTTACTCGAGTTACACAGGGGAGACCCAGTACTTC	CASSYSSYTGETQYF
few	TRBV13	TRBJ2-2	.	TGTGCCAGCAGCTTAGGCCTACCCGGCACCGGGGAGCTGTTTTTT	CASSLGLPGTGELFF
.	TRBV3-1	TRBJ2-7	TRBD1	TGTGCCAGCAGCCCTAGGGGGACAGGGGCCTCCTACGAGCAGTACTTC	CASSPRGTGASYEQYF